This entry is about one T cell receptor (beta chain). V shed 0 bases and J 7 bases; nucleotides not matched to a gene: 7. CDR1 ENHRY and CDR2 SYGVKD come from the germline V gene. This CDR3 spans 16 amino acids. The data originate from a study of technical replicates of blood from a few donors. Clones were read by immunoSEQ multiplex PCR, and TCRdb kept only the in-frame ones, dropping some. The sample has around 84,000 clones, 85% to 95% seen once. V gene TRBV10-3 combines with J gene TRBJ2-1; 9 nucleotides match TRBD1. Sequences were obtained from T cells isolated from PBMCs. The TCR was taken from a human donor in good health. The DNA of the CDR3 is TGTGCCATCAGTGAGTCGACAGGGGGTGATTTAAATGAGCAGTTCTTC. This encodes CAISESTGGDLNEQFF.